These 27 T cell receptor beta chains were sequenced from one sample in a study of shared clonotypes between healthy human individuals. Sequenced by immunoSEQ multiplex PCR; TCRdb stores in-frame clones only, minus some. The table shows roughly 200,000 clones, with 65% to 70% occurring only once. Sequenced material: memory CD4+ T cells sorted from blood. Subset indicated: CD45RA-negative fraction. The receptors come from a man aged 30-40 years in good health.

The genes are TRBV20-1 and TRBJ2-5; no firm D call. This CDR3 has 11 amino acids. Per germline, CDR1 DFQATT and CDR2 SNEGSKA (reference sequence). Deletions cut 8 bases from V and 2 bases from J, with 9 bases between. The CDR3 reads CSSTFQETQYF. As DNA, the CDR3 is TGCAGTTCGACTTTTCAAGAGACCCAGTACTTC.

This chain connects TRBV12-5 to TRBJ2-3; a weak D match, TRBD2 (6 bases). The germline gives CDR1 LGHNT, CDR2 FRNRAP. V dropped 6 bases and J dropped 1 base, with 17 bases sitting between them. The CDR3 has 16 amino acids. CDR3 sequence: CASGPTFGGGTDTQYF. The CDR3 nucleotides read TGTGCTAGTGGCCCCACCTTCGGCGGGGGCACAGATACGCAGTATTTT.

The rearrangement uses TRBV28 and TRBJ1-2; TRBD1 matches 8 bases. This CDR3 is 15 amino acids long. CDR1 and CDR2 from the germline V gene are MDHEN and SYDVKM. V lost 6 bases and J lost 5; bases outside the gene matches: 11. CDR3 in amino acids: CASRRPRTGTYGYTF. In DNA, the CDR3 is TGTGCCAGCAGACGACCGAGGACAGGGACGTATGGCTACACCTTC.

This clone was picked up a small number of times. The chain is built from TRBV5-1 and TRBJ2-7, with D perhaps TRBD2 (5 bases). This CDR3 has 14 amino acids. Germline V lookup: CDR1 SGHRS, CDR2 YFSETQ. The V end was cut by 0 bases, the J end by 2 bases, with 9 bases between. The chain's CDR3 is CASSLGGNAYEQYF. The CDR3 DNA follows: TGCGCCAGCAGCTTGGGAGGGAACGCCTACGAGCAGTACTTC.

The chain uses TRBV30 and TRBJ1-4, with 9 positions matching TRBD1. Germline V gene sequence: CDR1 GTSNPN, CDR2 SVGIG (reference sequence). Trimming at V came to 1 base and at J to 7 bases, leaving 4 bases not matched to a gene. This CDR3 is 14 amino acids long. The CDR3 nucleotides are TGTGCCTGGAGTGCCGGGACAGGGTTTGAAAAACTGTTTTTT. It encodes CAWSAGTGFEKLFF. Full variable domain (remainder filled in from reference TRBV30 and TRBJ1-4): SQTIHQWPATLVQPVGSPLSLECTVEGTSNPNLYWYRQAAGRGLQLLFYSVGIGQISSEVPQNLSASRPQDRQFILSSKKLLLSDSGFYLCAWSAGTGFEKLFFGSGTQLSVL.

The gene calls are TRBV28 and TRBJ1-3; D not resolved. This CDR3 comprises 15 residues. V lost 5 bases and J 2 bases, leaving 13 bases between the germline ends. Germline V gene lookup returns CDR1 MDHEN and CDR2 SYDVKM. The CDR3 nucleotides are TGTGCCAGCAGTGGAAGAAGGGTAACTGGAAACACCATATATTTT. Amino acid sequence: CASSGRRVTGNTIYF. Together with reference TRBV28 and TRBJ1-3, the CDR3 gives the full variable domain: DVKVTQSSRYLVKRTGEKVFLECVQDMDHENMFWYRQDPGLGLRLIYFSYDVKMKEKGDIPEGYSVSREKKERFSLILESASTNQTSMYLCASSGRRVTGNTIYFGEGSWLTVV.

The chain carries TRBV28 and TRBJ1-5; D might be TRBD1 (6 bases). CDR1 and CDR2 from the germline V gene are MDHEN and SYDVKM. The CDR3 is made up of 15 amino acids. Trimming removed 8 bases at V and 11 bases at J, with 25 bases between. CDR3 residues: CASLPADRRGGTQHF. CDR3 coding DNA: TGTGCCAGCCTGCCCGCGGACAGAAGAGGGGGGACCCAGCATTTT.

V and J are TRBV5-4 and TRBJ2-5, with TRBD1 matching 8 bases. There are 15 residues in the CDR3. Germline V gene data show CDR1 as SGHNT and CDR2 as YYREEE (reference sequence). The V gene end was trimmed by 0 bases and the J gene end by 5 bases; junction bases not matched to a gene: 6. CDR3 sequence: CASSLVAGGKETQYF. CDR3 in DNA: TGTGCCAGCAGCTTGGTGGCAGGGGGCAAGGAGACCCAGTACTTC.

The genes are TRBV19 and TRBJ2-1; D might be TRBD1 or TRBD2, each matching 5 bases. The CDR3 runs to 16 residues. Trimming removed 5 bases from V and 1 base from J, with 15 bases in between. Germline CDR1 reads LNHDA; CDR2 reads SQIVND (reference sequence). As DNA, the CDR3 is TGTGCCAGTAGTCTCCTCTCTTGGGGGTCCTACAATGAGCAGTTCTTC. This gives the protein CASSLLSWGSYNEQFF. The full variable domain, completed using reference TRBV19 and TRBJ2-1, is DGGITQSPKYLFRKEGQNVTLSCEQNLNHDAMYWYRQDPGQGLRLIYYSQIVNDFQKGDIAEGYSVSREKKESFPLTVTSAQKNPTAFYLCASSLLSWGSYNEQFFGPGTRLTVL.

The rearrangement links TRBV5-1 to TRBJ2-3; unclear D gene. V was cut by 0 bases and J by 4 bases, with 24 bases left in between. Germline CDR1 reads SGHRS; CDR2 reads YFSETQ. CDR3 size: 19 residues. The CDR3 here is CASSLGRSTASRFPDTQYF. The DNA of the CDR3 is TGCGCCAGCAGCTTGGGCCGGAGCACCGCTAGTAGATTTCCAGATACGCAGTATTTT.

This clone was detected once. The chain joins TRBV6-5 to TRBJ1-1, with 9 bases that match TRBD1. The germline gives CDR1 MNHEY, CDR2 SVGAGI. The trim removed 6 bases at V and 0 bases at J, leaving 5 bases unmatched. The CDR3 length is 15 residues. CDR3 sequence (DNA): TGTGCCAGCAGGACCACAGGGGGCCTGAACACTGAAGCTTTCTTT. Encoded protein: CASRTTGGLNTEAFF.

The genes are TRBV19 and TRBJ1-5, with 10 bases that match TRBD1. In germline, CDR1 is LNHDA, CDR2 SQIVND (reference sequence). The CDR3 totals 17 residues. The V gene end was trimmed by 6 bases and the J gene end by 0 bases; junction bases not matched to a gene: 8. The CDR3 region has the DNA TGTGCCAGTAGCAACTGGGACAGGGGAATTAGCAATCAGCCCCAGCATTTT. Translated: CASSNWDRGISNQPQHF.

This clone was recorded only once. The chain joins TRBV5-6 to TRBJ2-1; D gene uncertain. Trimming took 1 base from V and 9 from J, leaving 11 bases between them. Germline V CDR1 and CDR2: SGHDT, YYEEEE. The length of the CDR3 is 13 residues. Here the CDR3 reads CASSLLPGPEQFF. The CDR3 DNA is TGTGCCAGCAGCTTGCTCCCCGGCCCTGAGCAGTTCTTC.

J is TRBJ1-2 and V is TRBV29-1, with TRBD1 matching over 10 bases. The CDR3 sequence is 14 residues long. Trimming at V came to 6 bases and at J to 5 bases, leaving 9 bases not matched to a gene. CDR1 and CDR2 (germline): SQVTM, ANQGSEA. The CDR3: CSVWTKGQGYGYTF. The CDR3 DNA reads as TGCAGCGTGTGGACAAAGGGACAGGGGTATGGCTACACCTTC.

The V call is TRBV19, the J call TRBJ1-1, with D perhaps TRBD1 (5 bases). V was clipped by 5 bases and J by 0 bases, with 13 bases between them. Germline lookup yields CDR1 LNHDA and CDR2 SQIVND (reference sequence). The length of the CDR3 is 15 residues. The CDR3 DNA sequence: TGTGCCAGTAGTCCTCCGACAGATATGAACACTGAAGCTTTCTTT. This encodes CASSPPTDMNTEAFF.

Only a few counts were recorded for this clone. The gene calls are TRBV4-3 and TRBJ1-4; the D is unclear. V lost 0 bases and J lost 7, with 12 bases in between. The CDR3 spans 15 residues. Germline V lookup: CDR1 LGHNA, CDR2 YSLEER. As DNA, the CDR3 is TGCGCCAGCAGCCAAGATCGGGGTTTCGTTGAAAAACTGTTTTTT. This translates into CASSQDRGFVEKLFF.

The V gene is TRBV7-8, the J gene TRBJ1-5, with D uncertain. The CDR3 covers 12 residues. Trimming stripped 3 bases from V and 3 bases from J, with 3 bases between. Germline V gene sequence: CDR1 SGHVS, CDR2 FQNEAQ. CDR3 DNA: TGTGCCAGCAGCTTCCTCAATCAGCCCCAGCATTTT. It is translated as CASSFLNQPQHF.

The chain recombines TRBV5-1 with TRBJ2-3; TRBD1 is a possible D gene (6 bases). V was clipped by 4 bases and J by 2 bases, with 11 bases between them. CDR3 size: 14 residues. CDR1 and CDR2 (germline): SGHRS, YFSETQ. CDR3: CASSIGQNTDTQYF. In DNA, the CDR3 is TGCGCCAGCAGCATAGGACAGAACACAGATACGCAGTATTTT.

V gene TRBV18 combines with J gene TRBJ2-7; D not resolved. V lost 4 bases and J lost 0, with 7 bases in between. Per the germline V gene, CDR1 is KGHSH and CDR2 is LQKENI. The CDR3 length is 13 residues. CDR3 amino acids: CASSLSSSYEQYF. The DNA for the CDR3 is TGTGCCAGCTCACTCAGTAGCTCCTACGAGCAGTACTTC.

The CDR3 loop reads CASSLEGDSYNEQFF. The CDR3 region has the DNA TGTGCCAGCAGTTTGGAGGGAGATTCCTACAATGAGCAGTTCTTC. The gene calls are TRBV27 and TRBJ2-1, with D possibly matching TRBD2 (6 bases). The V and J ends lost 3 bases and 1 base respectively, with 10 bases between them. The CDR3 is 15 amino acids. Germline loops: CDR1 MNHEY, CDR2 SMNVEV (reference sequence).

A word on this clone: The junction does not match germline at one end; this may be a read error. The chain couples TRBV29-1 to TRBJ1-1, with 7 bases fitting TRBD1. The CDR3 runs to 14 residues. Germline V gene lookup returns CDR1 SQVTM and CDR2 ANQGSEA. The CDR3 here is CSARQGHGNAEAFF. CDR3 coding DNA: TGCAGCGCTAGACAGGGTCATGGGAACGCTGAAGCTTTCTTT.

This clone was observed at least ten times. This chain uses TRBV28 with TRBJ2-3; 9 nucleotides agree with TRBD1. In germline, CDR1 is MDHEN, CDR2 SYDVKM. Unmatched junction bases numbered 7, after V lost 6 bases and J lost 3 bases. CDR3 length: 15 amino acids. CDR3 bases: TGTGCCAGCAGGGGAACCGGGACAGGGACAGATACGCAGTATTTT. Translation gives CASRGTGTGTDTQYF.

Worth noting for this clone: This is likely a read error, given that the CDR3 carries no conserved phenylalanine or tryptophan at its end. No DNA is shown, since the ends of the CDR3 on it are uncertain; the CDR3 is the one TCRdb lists. The gene calls are TRBV2 and TRBJ2-4; the table assigns TRBD2, which was not confirmed against the DNA. From its first to its last residue, the CDR3 has 12 amino acids. The germline CDR1 and CDR2 sequences are SNHLY and FYNNEI. The CDR3 reads CASKVIADPVWI.

This clone was counted once. The junction differs from germline at one of its ends, possibly a read error. CDR3 protein: CASSEVVASQQVF. CDR3 sequence (DNA): TGTGCCAGCAGTGAAGTGGTGGCCAGCCAGCAGGTCTTT. This chain links TRBV6-1 with TRBJ1-1; D remains ambiguous. There are 13 residues in the CDR3. The germline gives CDR1 MNHNS, CDR2 SASEGT.

Only one count was recorded for this clone. V gene TRBV2 combines with J gene TRBJ2-1, with D perhaps TRBD2 (6 bases). Per the germline V gene, CDR1 is SNHLY and CDR2 is FYNNEI. Between the trimmed V and J ends, which lost 7 bases and 8 bases, there was a span of 12 bases. This CDR3 has 12 amino acids. For the CDR3, the DNA is TGTGCCAGCACCGAAGCGGGCGATGAGCAGTTCTTC. Its translation is CASTEAGDEQFF.

This clone is categorized as medium-sized. The CDR3 coding sequence is TGTGCCTGTCTTTGGGGAGCTAGCTCCTACAATGAGCAGTTCTTC. Translating gives CACLWGASSYNEQFF. The chain is built from TRBV5-4 and TRBJ2-1; maybe TRBD2 (5 bases). The CDR3 is 15 amino acids. V was shortened by 10 bases and J by 0 bases, with 17 bases between the two germline ends. Germline CDR1 reads SGHNT; CDR2 reads YYREEE (reference sequence).

The chain uses TRBV5-5 and TRBJ2-2, with D uncertain. Trimming stripped 4 bases from V and 0 bases from J, with 10 bases between. Germline V gene data show CDR1 as SGHKS and CDR2 as YYEKEE (reference sequence). The CDR3 covers 15 residues. The CDR3 loop reads CASSPGAANTGELFF. Written as DNA, the CDR3 is TGTGCCAGCAGCCCGGGTGCGGCGAACACCGGGGAGCTGTTTTTT.